Shown below are 14 T cell receptor beta chains from a single sample sequenced in a study of blood T cell repertoires in COVID-19 (TCRdb year 2020). Receptors were amplified or captured by the immunoSEQ multiplex PCR assay. In TCRdb, the immuneACCESS table is reduced to in-frame sequences with V and J assigned. These tables do not hold every clone; where another copy was compared, an unresolved V gene accounts for under half, and the others remain unexplained. This sample is represented by 250,000 to 350,000 clones; almost 90% of them were singletons. About 11% of the sample goes to the ten largest clones. Sample: peripheral blood. All receptors come from a woman aged 30 to 39 with COVID-19, enrolled during active disease.

This chain joins TRBV7-9 and TRBJ1-6; 7 positions agree with TRBD1. CDR3 size: 17 residues. Unmatched junction bases numbered 14, after V lost 5 bases and J lost 7 bases. From germline, CDR1 is SEHNR and CDR2 FQNEAQ (reference sequence). The CDR3 region has the DNA TGTGCCAGCAGCCGCTGGGACAGTCGGCCGGGGAATTCACCCCTCCACTTT. Protein product: CASSRWDSRPGNSPLHF.

This sequence joins TRBV2 and TRBJ2-7; 9 nucleotides line up with TRBD1. The germline gives CDR1 SNHLY, CDR2 FYNNEI. The CDR3 contains 15 residues. V shed 6 bases and J 9 bases; nucleotides not matched to a gene: 15. The CDR3 region has the DNA TGTGCCAGCAGGCCTCCCCCGGACAGGGGACTGCGGCAGTACTTC. It translates to CASRPPPDRGLRQYF.

The CDR3 region has the DNA TGCGCCAGCAGCCAAGATCGGGGTCAGACCGAGCAGTACTTC. Translated, it gives CASSQDRGQTEQYF. This chain uses TRBV4-1 with TRBJ2-7; a possible D gene is TRBD2 (5 bases). Trimming removed 0 bases from V and 6 bases from J, with 12 bases in between. The CDR3 spans 14 residues. The germline V gene has CDR1 MGHRA and CDR2 YSYEKL.

Concerning this clone: This sample includes further DNA sequences coding for the same CDR3. This rearrangement joins TRBV4-2 to TRBJ2-7, with 7 bases matching TRBD1. The germline gives CDR1 LGHNA, CDR2 YNFKEQ. Trimming at V came to 1 base and at J to 2 bases, leaving 2 bases not matched to a gene. The CDR3 is 14 amino acids. CDR3: CASSQVGTAYEQYF. The CDR3 DNA sequence: TGTGCCAGCAGCCAAGTCGGGACAGCCTACGAGCAGTACTTC.

This chain joins TRBV19 and TRBJ1-6; a weak D match, TRBD1 (6 bases). Trimming shortened V by 7 bases and J by 9 bases, and 16 bases separated the two germline ends. This CDR3 contains 14 residues. Germline lookup yields CDR1 LNHDA and CDR2 SQIVND (reference sequence). The CDR3 protein is CASTPQGRPSPLHF. The CDR3 DNA reads TGTGCCAGTACCCCACAGGGAAGGCCTTCACCCCTCCACTTT.

This chain connects TRBV7-8 to TRBJ1-6; weak D call: TRBD1 (6 bases). CDR1 and CDR2 from the germline V gene are SGHVS and FQNEAQ. Trimming took 5 bases from V and 7 from J, leaving 12 bases between them. The length of the CDR3 is 14 residues. CDR3 bases: TGTGCCAGCAGCCAGGGACAATTGAATTCACCCCTCCACTTT. Its translation: CASSQGQLNSPLHF.

This clone appeared a few times. The rearrangement joins TRBV9 to TRBJ1-4; D is uncertain. V lost 3 bases, J lost 13 bases, and 16 bases lay in between. CDR3 length: 13 amino acids. Germline loops: CDR1 SGDLS, CDR2 YYNGEE. The chain's CDR3 is CASSGPAGGRLFF. CDR3 DNA: TGTGCCAGCAGCGGACCCGCGGGAGGGCGACTGTTTTTT.

The rearrangement uses TRBV4-1 and TRBJ2-7; D perhaps matches TRBD1 (6 bases). Trimming removed 1 base at V and 0 bases at J, with 19 bases between. CDR3 size: 18 residues. Germline CDR1 and CDR2: MGHRA and YSYEKL. The DNA for the CDR3 is TGCGCCAGCAGCCAAGCCCTGACAGGTCCGGGATACTCCTACGAGCAGTACTTC. It codes for CASSQALTGPGYSYEQYF.

The rearrangement uses TRBV5-1 and TRBJ1-4; 9 bases map to TRBD1. Germline loops: CDR1 SGHRS, CDR2 YFSETQ. V shed 4 bases, J shed 6 bases, and the junction held 7 bases outside the gene matches. The CDR3 consists of 15 residues. The CDR3 DNA sequence: TGCGCCAGCAGCCCTCAACGGACAGGGGATGAAAAACTGTTTTTT. This codes for CASSPQRTGDEKLFF.

The V call is TRBV7-3, the J call TRBJ2-7; TRBD2 is a possible D gene (6 bases). V lost 0 bases to trimming and J lost 4 bases, with 16 bases between them. CDR3 size: 16 residues. Germline V gene lookup returns CDR1 SGHTA and CDR2 FQGTGA. In nucleotides, the CDR3 is TGTGCCAGCAGCTTAACACGGGAGCCCGAATTTTACGAGCAGTACTTC. Encoded protein: CASSLTREPEFYEQYF.

The chain links TRBV7-3 to TRBJ1-5; no clear D. The germline gives CDR1 SGHTA, CDR2 FQGTGA. The CDR3 runs to 18 residues. The germline V and J ends were trimmed by 1 base and 0 bases, with 16 bases remaining between them. In DNA, the CDR3 is TGTGCCAGCAGCTTAATTCTAATGGAGGGTTGTAGCAATCAGCCCCAGCATTTT. The encoded protein is CASSLILMEGCSNQPQHF.

The V and J genes are TRBV27 and TRBJ2-7; D ambiguous. Germline assignment: CDR1 MNHEY and CDR2 SMNVEV (reference sequence). This CDR3 contains 10 residues. V lost 3 bases and J lost 12, with 9 bases in between. The CDR3 spells CASSFPSGYF. As DNA, the CDR3 is TGTGCCAGCAGTTTTCCTTCGGGGTACTTC.

This clone was observed a single time. V gene TRBV4-3 combines with J gene TRBJ2-2; tentative D call: TRBD2 (5 bases). CDR1 is LGHNA, CDR2 YSLEER, per germline. With 0 bases removed from V and 13 bases from J, the gap between germline ends came to 21 bases. The CDR3 is 16 amino acids. CDR3 in amino acids: CASSQDRPSLQGALFF. The CDR3 DNA reads as TGCGCCAGCAGCCAAGATCGCCCTAGCCTCCAAGGAGCGCTGTTTTTT.

This clone was observed once. This chain joins TRBV29-1 and TRBJ2-7; possible D gene TRBD1, 6 bases. From germline, CDR1 is SQVTM and CDR2 ANQGSEA. Trimming left V 5 bases short and J 0 bases short, with 14 bases between. The CDR3 is 14 amino acids. This chain's CDR3 is CSVTRQDNSYEQYF. The CDR3, as DNA: TGCAGCGTTACCAGACAGGACAACTCCTACGAGCAGTACTTC.